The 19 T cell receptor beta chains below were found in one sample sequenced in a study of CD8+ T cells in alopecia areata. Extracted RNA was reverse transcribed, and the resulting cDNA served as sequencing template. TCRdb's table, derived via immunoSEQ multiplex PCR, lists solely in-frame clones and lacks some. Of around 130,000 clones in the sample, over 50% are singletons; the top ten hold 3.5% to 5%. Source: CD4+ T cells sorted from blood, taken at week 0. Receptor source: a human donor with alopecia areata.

The CDR3 coding sequence is TGTGCCAGCAGCTCAAGACTAGCCTACAATGAGCAGTTCTTC. Protein product: CASSSRLAYNEQFF. The chain is built from TRBV7-2 and TRBJ2-1, with D maybe TRBD2 (6 bases). The V end was cut by 4 bases, the J end by 2 bases, with 9 bases between. Germline values: CDR1 SGHTA, CDR2 FQGNSA. The CDR3 sequence is 14 residues long.

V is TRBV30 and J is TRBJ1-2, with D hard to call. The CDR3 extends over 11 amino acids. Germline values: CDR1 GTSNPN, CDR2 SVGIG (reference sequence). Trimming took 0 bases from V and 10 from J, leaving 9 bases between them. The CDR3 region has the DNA TGTGCCTGGAGTGTAGCCGCAGTCTACACCTTC. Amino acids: CAWSVAAVYTF.

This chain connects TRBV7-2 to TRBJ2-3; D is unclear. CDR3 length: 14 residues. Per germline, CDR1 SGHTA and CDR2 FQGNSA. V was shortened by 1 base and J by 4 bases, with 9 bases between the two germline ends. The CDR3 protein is CASSLGQYPDTQYF. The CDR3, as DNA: TGTGCCAGCAGCTTAGGCCAGTACCCAGATACGCAGTATTTT.

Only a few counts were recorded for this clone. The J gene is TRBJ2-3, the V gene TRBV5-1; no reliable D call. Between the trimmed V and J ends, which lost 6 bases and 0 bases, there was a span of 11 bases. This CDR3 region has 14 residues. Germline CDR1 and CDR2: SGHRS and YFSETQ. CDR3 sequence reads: CASTKQGSTDTQYF. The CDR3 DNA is TGCGCCAGCACTAAACAAGGGAGCACAGATACGCAGTATTTT.

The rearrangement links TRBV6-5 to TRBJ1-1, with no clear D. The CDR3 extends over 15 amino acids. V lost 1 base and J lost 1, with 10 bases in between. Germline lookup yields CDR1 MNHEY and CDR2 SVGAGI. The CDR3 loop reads CASSYYLRRNTEAFF. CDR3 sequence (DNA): TGTGCCAGCAGTTACTACCTTCGACGGAACACTGAAGCTTTCTTT.

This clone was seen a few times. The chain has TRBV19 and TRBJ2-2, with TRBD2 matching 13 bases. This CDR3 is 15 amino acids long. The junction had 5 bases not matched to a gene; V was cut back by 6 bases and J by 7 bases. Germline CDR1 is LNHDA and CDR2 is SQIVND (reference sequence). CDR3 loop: CASSGTSGNGGELFF. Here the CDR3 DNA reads TGTGCCAGTAGCGGGACTAGCGGGAATGGCGGGGAGCTGTTTTTT. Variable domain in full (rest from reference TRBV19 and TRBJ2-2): DGGITQSPKYLFRKEGQNVTLSCEQNLNHDAMYWYRQDPGQGLRLIYYSQIVNDFQKGDIAEGYSVSREKKESFPLTVTSAQKNPTAFYLCASSGTSGNGGELFFGEGSRLTVL.

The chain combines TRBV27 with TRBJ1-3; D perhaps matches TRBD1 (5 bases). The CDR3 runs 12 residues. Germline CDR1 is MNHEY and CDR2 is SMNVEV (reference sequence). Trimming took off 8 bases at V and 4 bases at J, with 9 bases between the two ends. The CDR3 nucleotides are TGTGCCAGCGGCAACAGGGGAAACACCATATATTTT. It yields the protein CASGNRGNTIYF.

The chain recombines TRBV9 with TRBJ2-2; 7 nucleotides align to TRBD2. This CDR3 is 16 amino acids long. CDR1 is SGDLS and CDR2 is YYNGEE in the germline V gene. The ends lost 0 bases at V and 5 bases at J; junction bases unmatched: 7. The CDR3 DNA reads TGTGCCAGCAGCGTAGAGGGCGGGAGAGAAACCGGGGAGCTGTTTTTT. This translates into CASSVEGGRETGELFF.

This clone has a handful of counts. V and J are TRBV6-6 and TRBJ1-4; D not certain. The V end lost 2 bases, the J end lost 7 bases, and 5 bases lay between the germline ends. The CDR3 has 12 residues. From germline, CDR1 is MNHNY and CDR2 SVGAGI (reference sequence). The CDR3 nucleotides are TGTGCCAGCAGTTACCCCCGTGAAAAACTGTTTTTT. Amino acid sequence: CASSYPREKLFF.

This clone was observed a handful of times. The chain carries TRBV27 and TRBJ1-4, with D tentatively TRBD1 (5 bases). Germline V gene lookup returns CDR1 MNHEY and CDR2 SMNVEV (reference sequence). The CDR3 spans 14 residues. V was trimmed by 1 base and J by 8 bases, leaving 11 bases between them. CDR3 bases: TGTGCCAGCAGTTTATACTACGGGGCCGAAAAACTGTTTTTT. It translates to CASSLYYGAEKLFF.

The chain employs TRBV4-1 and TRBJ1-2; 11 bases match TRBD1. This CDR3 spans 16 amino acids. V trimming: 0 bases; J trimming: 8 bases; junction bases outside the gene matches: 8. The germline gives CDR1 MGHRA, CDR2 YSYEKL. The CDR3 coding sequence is TGCGCCAGCAGCCAAGATCCGGACAGGGGGCTGAGCGGCTACACCTTC. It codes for CASSQDPDRGLSGYTF.

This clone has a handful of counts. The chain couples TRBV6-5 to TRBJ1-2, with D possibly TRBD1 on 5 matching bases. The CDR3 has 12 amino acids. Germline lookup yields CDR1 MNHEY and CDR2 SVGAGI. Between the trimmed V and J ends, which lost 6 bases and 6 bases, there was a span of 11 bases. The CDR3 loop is CASRRGPDGYTF. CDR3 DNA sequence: TGTGCCAGCAGGCGGGGACCAGATGGCTACACCTTC.

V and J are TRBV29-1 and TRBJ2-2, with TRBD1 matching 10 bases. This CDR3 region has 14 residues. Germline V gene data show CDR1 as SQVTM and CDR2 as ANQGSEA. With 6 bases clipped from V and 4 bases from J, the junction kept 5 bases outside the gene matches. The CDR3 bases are TGCAGCGTCGTCCGGGACAGGGGCACCGGGGAGCTGTTTTTT. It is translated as CSVVRDRGTGELFF.

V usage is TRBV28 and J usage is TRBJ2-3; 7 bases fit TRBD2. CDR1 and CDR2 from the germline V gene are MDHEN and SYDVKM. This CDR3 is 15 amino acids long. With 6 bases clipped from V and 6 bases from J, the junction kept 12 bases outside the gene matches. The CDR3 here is CASRTAGDIVDTQYF. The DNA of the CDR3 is TGTGCCAGCAGAACTGCGGGGGATATTGTGGATACGCAGTATTTT.

The CDR3 region has the DNA TGTGCCAGTCGAGGGCGAGGGGACGGTTATGGCTACACCTTC. Residues: CASRGRGDGYGYTF. The chain combines TRBV19 with TRBJ1-2; the D gene is possibly TRBD1 (5 bases). Germline-derived CDR1 and CDR2 are LNHDA and SQIVND (reference sequence). This CDR3 is 14 amino acids long. V was trimmed by 8 bases and J by 5 bases, leaving 18 bases between them. The entire variable domain, with the rest obtained from reference TRBV19 and TRBJ1-2, is as follows: DGGITQSPKYLFRKEGQNVTLSCEQNLNHDAMYWYRQDPGQGLRLIYYSQIVNDFQKGDIAEGYSVSREKKESFPLTVTSAQKNPTAFYLCASRGRGDGYGYTFGSGTRLTVV.

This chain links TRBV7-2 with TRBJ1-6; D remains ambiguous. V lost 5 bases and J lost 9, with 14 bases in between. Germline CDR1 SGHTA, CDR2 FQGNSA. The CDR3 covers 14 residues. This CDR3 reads CASSLAGRLSPLHF. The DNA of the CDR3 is TGTGCCAGCAGCCTTGCAGGCAGGCTTTCACCCCTCCACTTT.

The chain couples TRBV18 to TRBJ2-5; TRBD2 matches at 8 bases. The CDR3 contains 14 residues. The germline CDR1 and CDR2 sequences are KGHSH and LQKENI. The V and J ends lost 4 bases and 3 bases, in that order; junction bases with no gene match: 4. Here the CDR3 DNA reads TGTGCCAGCTCACTTGGGACTAGTGAAGAGACCCAGTACTTC. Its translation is CASSLGTSEETQYF.

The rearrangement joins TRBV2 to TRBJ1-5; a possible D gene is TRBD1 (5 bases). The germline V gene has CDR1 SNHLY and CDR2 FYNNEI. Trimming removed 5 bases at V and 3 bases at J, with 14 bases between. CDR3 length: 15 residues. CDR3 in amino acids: CASSLMPGSNQPQHF. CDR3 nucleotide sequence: TGTGCCAGCAGTTTGATGCCAGGGTCCAATCAGCCCCAGCATTTT.

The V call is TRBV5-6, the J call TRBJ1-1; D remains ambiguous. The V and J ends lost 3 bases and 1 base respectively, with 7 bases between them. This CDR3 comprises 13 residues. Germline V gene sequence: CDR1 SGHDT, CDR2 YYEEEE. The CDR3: CASSSGWNTEAFF. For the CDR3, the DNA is TGTGCCAGCAGCTCCGGGTGGAACACTGAAGCTTTCTTT.